This passage covers 21 T cell receptor beta chains from one sample sequenced in a study of a mutant IDH1 vaccine in newly diagnosed glioma. The repertoire was sequenced with immunoSEQ multiplex PCR; TCRdb's copy has only in-frame clones and lacks some. Of approximately 35,000 clones listed, 75% to 90% are singletons. Time point given: baseline, week 1 (first vaccination visit). Treatment given: pre-vaccination baseline after standard-of-care therapy. The sequencing used PBMCs, collected from a glioma patient treated with radiotherapy, temozolomide or both. These receptors came from a woman aged 40-49 years with glioma.

The chain recombines TRBV5-1 with TRBJ2-2; D remains ambiguous. CDR1 is SGHRS and CDR2 is YFSETQ in the germline V gene. CDR3 length equals 14 residues. V lost 0 bases and J lost 6, with 9 bases in between. CDR3 DNA: TGCGCCAGCAGCTTGGCGCTCCGGGCCGGGGAGCTGTTTTTT. Translation gives CASSLALRAGELFF.

The rearrangement links TRBV6-5 to TRBJ2-7; D unclear. This CDR3 region has 14 residues. Trimming took off 7 bases at V and 2 bases at J, with 15 bases between the two ends. Germline CDR1 is MNHEY and CDR2 is SVGAGI. This CDR3 is CASTPLVGAYEQYF. The CDR3 DNA is TGTGCCAGCACCCCCCTGGTAGGAGCCTACGAGCAGTACTTC.

The J gene is TRBJ2-2, the V gene TRBV29-1; no clear D gene. This CDR3 is 16 amino acids long. Germline V gives CDR1 SQVTM, CDR2 ANQGSEA. V was trimmed by 0 bases and J by 0 bases, leaving 11 bases between them. The CDR3 nucleotides are TGCAGCGTTGAAGATCGGGCAGGCTCGAACACCGGGGAGCTGTTTTTT. Encoded protein: CSVEDRAGSNTGELFF.

The chain joins TRBV4-3 to TRBJ1-3, with D unclear. The CDR3 runs to 13 residues. CDR1 and CDR2 from the germline V gene are LGHNA and YSLEER. Trimming removed 9 bases from V and 4 bases from J, with 13 bases in between. The CDR3, as DNA: TGCGCCAGTCAAAAAACCCTCGGAAACACCATATATTTT. Its translation is CASQKTLGNTIYF.

The genes are TRBV27 and TRBJ1-1, with a possible D match to TRBD1 (6 bases). Germline assignment: CDR1 MNHEY and CDR2 SMNVEV (reference sequence). V was clipped by 5 bases and J by 12 bases, with 22 bases between them. This CDR3 is built from 14 residues. The DNA for the CDR3 is TGTGCCAGCAGTAAATGGGTAGGGGGAAGTGAGACTTTCTTT. The encoded protein is CASSKWVGGSETFF.

A single count supports this clone. The CDR3 reads CASSSLSPSGANVLTF. CDR3 bases: TGCGCCAGCAGCTCCTTATCCCCGTCTGGGGCCAACGTCCTGACTTTC. This chain connects TRBV5-1 to TRBJ2-6, with D unresolved. The CDR3 runs to 16 residues. The V end lost 3 bases, the J end lost 1 base, and 11 bases lay between the germline ends. The germline gives CDR1 SGHRS, CDR2 YFSETQ. The entire variable domain, with the rest obtained from reference TRBV5-1 and TRBJ2-6, is as follows: KAGVTQTPRYLIKTRGQQVTLSCSPISGHRSVSWYQQTPGQGLQFLFEYFSETQRNKGNFPGRFSGRQFSNSRSEMNVSTLELGDSALYLCASSSLSPSGANVLTFGAGSRLTVL.

This chain connects TRBV30 to TRBJ2-7; 7 bases are shared with TRBD1. Germline assignment: CDR1 GTSNPN and CDR2 SVGIG (reference sequence). The V gene end was trimmed by 4 bases and the J gene end by 2 bases; junction bases not matched to a gene: 8. The CDR3 loop spans 14 amino acids. The CDR3 region is CAWNTGTATYEQYF. The CDR3 DNA sequence: TGTGCCTGGAATACCGGGACAGCCACCTACGAGCAGTACTTC.

V usage is TRBV9 and J usage is TRBJ2-1; D not certain. Looked up from germline, CDR1 is SGDLS and CDR2 is YYNGEE. The CDR3 loop spans 14 amino acids. Trimming pared 1 base from V and 5 bases from J, leaving 10 bases between. This CDR3 reads CASSVFQVDNEQFF. Here the CDR3 DNA reads TGTGCCAGCAGCGTATTTCAAGTCGACAATGAGCAGTTCTTC.

The rearrangement joins TRBV5-4 to TRBJ2-3; 7 bases fit TRBD1. The CDR3 has 15 amino acids. Germline CDR1 is SGHNT and CDR2 is YYREEE (reference sequence). The ends lost 4 bases at V and 0 bases at J; junction bases unmatched: 5. CDR3 sequence: CASSPDRESTDTQYF. The CDR3 nucleotides are TGTGCCAGCAGCCCTGACAGGGAGAGCACAGATACGCAGTATTTT.

This sequence joins TRBV6-5 and TRBJ2-7; possibly TRBD1 or TRBD2 for D (6 bases each). The CDR3 covers 15 residues. From germline, CDR1 is MNHEY and CDR2 SVGAGI. The ends were cut back, 2 bases at V and 3 bases at J, with 14 bases in the middle. CDR3 region: CASSYTRGGGYEQYF. The CDR3 DNA follows: TGTGCCAGCAGTTACACCAGGGGAGGAGGCTACGAGCAGTACTTC.

The V call is TRBV6-1, the J call TRBJ1-2; a weak D match, TRBD1 (5 bases). Trimming removed 2 bases at V and 4 bases at J, with 17 bases between. The CDR3 sequence is 16 residues long. In germline, CDR1 is MNHNS, CDR2 SASEGT. The CDR3 sequence is CASSEWTGGTLYGYTF. CDR3 bases: TGTGCCAGCAGTGAATGGACGGGGGGAACCCTCTATGGCTACACCTTC.

The chain is built from TRBV4-2 and TRBJ2-7, with 11 bases identical to TRBD1. Germline V CDR1 and CDR2: LGHNA, YNFKEQ. This CDR3 region has 15 residues. Trimming took 4 bases from V and 0 from J; bases not matched to a gene: 2. The CDR3 DNA is TGTGCCAGCAGCCCGGGACAGGGGGACTCCTACGAGCAGTACTTC. It is translated as CASSPGQGDSYEQYF.

The chain is built from TRBV29-1 and TRBJ1-1, with 9 bases lining up with TRBD1. CDR3 length equals 14 residues. Germline loops: CDR1 SQVTM, CDR2 ANQGSEA. CDR3 sequence: CTLRQGVWNTEAFF. The CDR3 nucleotides read TGCACCCTCCGACAGGGGGTCTGGAACACTGAAGCTTTCTTT.

This clone was detected only once. V and J are TRBV7-2 and TRBJ2-7; 7 nucleotides match TRBD2. The germline gives CDR1 SGHTA, CDR2 FQGNSA. The CDR3 spans 13 residues. V lost 4 bases to trimming and J lost 1 base; unmatched junction nucleotides: 1. The CDR3 sequence is CASSYGGSYEQYF. As DNA, the CDR3 is TGTGCCAGCAGCTACGGGGGGTCCTACGAGCAGTACTTC.

The chain uses TRBV5-8 and TRBJ1-2; D remains ambiguous. Per germline, CDR1 SGHTS and CDR2 YDEGEE. Trimming pared 2 bases from V and 5 bases from J, leaving 13 bases between. The CDR3 runs to 14 residues. The CDR3: CASSLTSEAYGYTF. As DNA, the CDR3 is TGTGCCAGCAGCTTAACGTCCGAGGCATATGGCTACACCTTC.

This rearrangement joins TRBV7-2 to TRBJ2-7; D remains ambiguous. Trimming shortened V by 8 bases and J by 6 bases, and 14 bases separated the two germline ends. CDR1 and CDR2 (germline): SGHTA, FQGNSA. This CDR3 is 12 amino acids long. In nucleotides, the CDR3 is TGTGCCAGCGGGCTTCGGACGAGCGAGCAGTACTTC. This sequence encodes CASGLRTSEQYF.

This clone was observed once. The rearrangement uses TRBV5-4 and TRBJ2-7, with D unclear. Germline V gene sequence: CDR1 SGHNT, CDR2 YYREEE (reference sequence). This CDR3 spans 13 amino acids. V lost 4 bases and J lost 4, with 12 bases in between. The CDR3 coding sequence is TGTGCCAGCAGCCTCACTGGCGGATACGAGCAGTACTTC. It encodes CASSLTGGYEQYF.

This chain uses TRBV4-2 with TRBJ1-2; 7 positions match TRBD1. Trimming removed 4 bases from V and 4 bases from J; junction bases left unmatched: 9. The CDR3 is made up of 15 amino acids. Germline V CDR1 and CDR2: LGHNA, YNFKEQ. The CDR3 DNA follows: TGTGCCAGCAGCCTGGTGAGGGGGCGGGCCTATGGCTACACCTTC. It is translated as CASSLVRGRAYGYTF.

V is TRBV4-2 and J is TRBJ1-4; 8 bases match TRBD1. V gave up 5 bases and J gave up 7 bases; unmatched junction bases: 9. This CDR3 has 15 residues. CDR1 and CDR2 (germline): LGHNA, YNFKEQ. The CDR3 nucleotides are TGTGCCAGCAGCTCCGTCCAGGGGGCAAGTGAAAAACTGTTTTTT. Its protein product is CASSSVQGASEKLFF.

Worth noting for this clone: The junction does not match germline at one end; this may be a read error. The V call is TRBV6-6, the J call TRBJ1-4; D not resolved. There are 14 residues in the CDR3. Looked up from germline, CDR1 is MNHNY and CDR2 is SVGAGI (reference sequence). The CDR3 DNA reads TGTGCCAGCAGTTCCACGACGACACGTGAACAACTGTTTTTT. Protein sequence: CASSSTTTREQLFF.

This chain connects TRBV6-1 to TRBJ1-4, with D possibly being TRBD1 (6 bases). V shed 3 bases and J shed 5 bases, with 10 bases lying between them. This CDR3 has 14 residues. The germline V gene has CDR1 MNHNS and CDR2 SASEGT. CDR3 nucleotides: TGTGCCAGCAGTGAGGGGACACGCAATGAAAAACTGTTTTTT. It is translated as CASSEGTRNEKLFF.